One T cell receptor beta chain is described in this entry. Antigen: not known. These data are taken from a study of blood T cells in healthy people across ages. Study outcomes and limitations: The long-lived group displayed more naive CD4+ cells, plus higher diversity, than the aged donors did.

A second about 6 to 11 cycle PCR used barcoded and J-beta primers. From the 5' RACE reads, TCRdb called clonotypes with MiXCR, one entry per CDR3 protein. The table has some 640,000 distinct CDR3 sequences, 49% seen once. Samples each yielded at least 6 micrograms of total RNA. The sequence was obtained from a woman aged 55-70 years in good health. Sequencing was performed on blood.

CDR3 sequence reads: CASKGVAHSYEQYF. The CDR3 DNA is TGTGCCAGCAAGGGCGTCGCCCACTCCTACGAGCAGTACTTC. This sequence joins TRBV2 and TRBJ2-7, with D unclear. Germline lookup yields CDR1 SNHLY and CDR2 FYNNEI. Between the trimmed V and J ends, which lost 7 bases and 0 bases, there was a span of 13 bases. The CDR3 length is 14 residues.